The 17 T cell receptor beta chains listed next were all sequenced from one sample in a study of molecular identifiers for immune sequencing clone quantification. TCRdb reanalysed the PCR reads using MiXCR and keeps one entry per CDR3 protein. In the table there are approximately 550,000 distinct CDR3 sequences, 20% to 25% of which are singletons. Sequencing used naive CD8+ T cells from blood, with Jurkat cell RNA spiked in. Subset meaning: FACS-sorted CD8+CD4-CCR7+CD45RA+ naive T cells. The receptor source for this set is a human donor in good health. Some libraries in this study had Jurkat cell RNA spiked in.

As concerns this clonotype: A much more abundant neighbour one base away suggests this may be a read error. This chain uses TRBV2 with TRBJ2-2, with 12 nucleotides matching TRBD2. CDR1 and CDR2 (germline): SNHLY, FYNNEI. CDR3 size: 19 residues. CDR3 region: CASSTGTSGPNANTGEPFF. The CDR3 DNA reads TGTGCCAGCAGTACCGGGACTAGCGGGCCAAACGCGAACACCGGGGAGCCGTTTTTT.

This clonotype has a handful of counts. This chain joins TRBV19 and TRBJ1-2, with D possibly matching TRBD1 (6 bases). CDR3 length equals 13 residues. Germline V lookup: CDR1 LNHDA, CDR2 SQIVND (reference sequence). The ends were cut back, 7 bases at V and 8 bases at J, with 17 bases in the middle. DNA of the CDR3: TGTGCCAGTATCGGCAGGGGCAATTGGGGCTACACCTTC. Residues: CASIGRGNWGYTF.

A word on this clonotype: The germline gene is not matched at one end of the junction; a read error may be the cause. The CDR3 sequence is CASGVGDGGGLTDTQYF. The CDR3 DNA follows: TGTGCCAGCGGCGTAGGAGATGGGGGGGGCCTCACAGATACGCAGTATTTT. The rearrangement joins TRBV9 to TRBJ2-3, with D possibly being TRBD2 (7 bases). The length of the CDR3 is 17 residues. Germline-derived CDR1 and CDR2 are SGDLS and YYNGEE. Full variable domain (outside the CDR3, taken from reference TRBV9 and TRBJ2-3): DSGVTQTPKHLITATGQRVTLRCSPRSGDLSVYWYQQSLDQGLQFLIQYYNGEERAKGNILERFSAQQFPDLHSELNLSSLELGDSALYFCASGVGDGGGLTDTQYFGPGTRLTVL.

Concerning this clonotype itself: This sequence may be a read error, since a much larger clone differs from it by one base. The chain recombines TRBV12-3 or TRBV12-4 with TRBJ1-6; 10 bases are a match to TRBD1. The CDR3 totals 16 residues. Here the CDR3 reads CASSHRDRGYSSPLHF. The CDR3 DNA follows: TGTGCCAGCAGCCACAGGGACAGGGGCTATAGTTCACCCCTCCACTTT.

As DNA, the CDR3 is TGTGCCACCAGTGATTCGCAGGGTAACCAAGAGACCCAGTACTTC. This encodes CATSDSQGNQETQYF. The chain couples TRBV24-1 to TRBJ2-5; the D gene is possibly TRBD1 (5 bases). The CDR3 totals 15 residues. Germline values: CDR1 KGHDR, CDR2 SFDVKD. The ends were cut back, 2 bases at V and 0 bases at J, with 9 bases in the middle.

Ten or more counts support this clonotype. J is TRBJ1-5 and V is TRBV6-1, with 8 bases identical to TRBD1. The CDR3 length is 16 residues. Germline-derived CDR1 and CDR2 are MNHNS and SASEGT. V was pared by 6 bases and J by 3 bases, with 10 bases of the junction left unmatched. CDR3 in amino acids: CASRIWTGSNNQPQHF. The CDR3 nucleotides are TGTGCCAGCAGAATTTGGACAGGGTCAAACAATCAGCCCCAGCATTTT.

This clonotype came up once. This chain connects TRBV29-1 to TRBJ2-1; 8 nucleotides agree with TRBD2. The CDR3 contains 15 residues. The V and J ends lost 8 bases and 0 bases, in that order; junction bases with no gene match: 9. CDR1 and CDR2 from the germline V gene are SQVTM and ANQGSEA. The DNA of the CDR3 is TGCAGCCATCGGGGGGGGTTAACCTCCTACAATGAGCAGTTCTTC. Amino acid sequence: CSHRGGLTSYNEQFF.

This clonotype showed up many times. The chain couples TRBV29-1 to TRBJ1-5; the D gene is possibly TRBD1 (6 bases). Germline lookup yields CDR1 SQVTM and CDR2 ANQGSEA. The CDR3 has 12 residues. Trimming removed 4 bases at V and 5 bases at J, with 9 bases between. The CDR3 loop is CSVGTVDQPQHF. CDR3 nucleotide sequence: TGCAGCGTTGGGACAGTGGATCAGCCCCAGCATTTT.

Ten or more counts support this clonotype. The V call is TRBV6-5, the J call TRBJ1-4; the D gene is possibly TRBD1 (5 bases). The CDR3 has 13 residues. Deletions cut 3 bases from V and 7 bases from J, with 9 bases between. CDR1 is MNHEY, CDR2 SVGAGI, per germline. The CDR3 loop is CASSYGGGEKLFF. The CDR3 bases are TGTGCCAGCAGTTATGGGGGAGGTGAAAAACTGTTTTTT.

The gene calls are TRBV19 and TRBJ2-7; possibly TRBD1 or TRBD2 for D (5 bases each). Looked up from germline, CDR1 is LNHDA and CDR2 is SQIVND (reference sequence). Trimming cost V 3 bases and J 2 bases, with 5 bases left between them. The CDR3 has 12 amino acids. DNA for the CDR3: TGTGCCAGTAGTATGGGGGCCTACGAGCAGTACTTC. This translates into CASSMGAYEQYF.

Details on this clonotype: A read error may be the cause here, since a much bigger clone is one base away. This rearrangement joins TRBV20-1 to TRBJ2-5, with a weak D call TRBD1 (6 bases). CDR3 length equals 16 residues. CDR1 DFQATT and CDR2 SNEGSKA come from the germline V gene (reference sequence). CDR3 protein: CSARSRGDLRGKTQCF. DNA for the CDR3: TGCAGTGCTAGATCCAGGGGCGACCTTAGGGGAAAGACCCAGTGCTTC.

V and J are TRBV4-3 and TRBJ1-6; TRBD1 aligns across 8 bases. The CDR3 is 21 amino acids. After removal of 0 bases from V and 7 bases from J, the junction contained 20 bases not matched to a gene. From germline, CDR1 is LGHNA and CDR2 YSLEER. CDR3 coding DNA: TGCGCCAGCAGCCAAGAACTCGCCGGGGCAGGGGGCCTTGGGGGGAATTCACCCCTCCACTTT. Amino acids: CASSQELAGAGGLGGNSPLHF.

The chain is built from TRBV2 and TRBJ1-5; D gene ambiguous. The CDR3 has 15 residues. Germline loops: CDR1 SNHLY, CDR2 FYNNEI. The ends were cut back, 2 bases at V and 2 bases at J, with 10 bases in the middle. In nucleotides, the CDR3 is TGTGCCAGCAGTGAAAGAATGGGAGGCAATCAGCCCCAGCATTTT. Residues: CASSERMGGNQPQHF.

This clonotype has a handful of counts. The gene calls are TRBV12-3 or TRBV12-4 and TRBJ1-1; D ambiguous. The CDR3 loop spans 12 amino acids. Trimming removed 7 bases from V and 7 bases from J, with 13 bases in between. CDR3 DNA: TGTGCCAGCACCGATTCGGGGAGTGAAGCTTTCTTT. Translating it yields CASTDSGSEAFF.

This clonotype was detected ten times or more. The V and J genes are TRBV30 and TRBJ1-1, with D unclear. This CDR3 is 15 amino acids long. Germline V CDR1 and CDR2: GTSNPN, SVGIG (reference sequence). The ends were cut back, 0 bases at V and 4 bases at J, with 15 bases in the middle. The DNA of the CDR3 is TGTGCCTGGAGTGTACTGAGCCCGCCAGCCACTGAAGCTTTCTTT. It translates to CAWSVLSPPATEAFF.

Ten or more counts support this clonotype. The rearrangement joins TRBV20-1 to TRBJ1-3; no clear D. Germline V gives CDR1 DFQATT, CDR2 SNEGSKA (reference sequence). Trimming stripped 0 bases from V and 2 bases from J, with 8 bases between. The CDR3 has 14 residues. The CDR3 sequence: CSARETGTGNTIYF. In DNA form, the CDR3 reads TGCAGTGCTAGAGAAACGGGAACTGGAAACACCATATATTTT.

The chain employs TRBV15 and TRBJ1-1, with 7 bases aligning to TRBD1. This CDR3 has 15 residues. V shed 2 bases, J shed 4 bases, and the junction held 7 bases outside the gene matches. Germline loops: CDR1 LNHNV, CDR2 YYDKDF (reference sequence). The chain's CDR3 is CATSRPDRVGTEAFF. CDR3 nucleotides: TGTGCCACCAGCAGACCTGACAGGGTGGGCACTGAAGCTTTCTTT.